Reported below is one T cell receptor (beta chain). It lacks a known antigen. There are no base qualities to consult, and no much larger clone falls within one base. The immunoSEQ Assay, a bias-controlled multiplex PCR, was used to amplify TCRbeta CDR3 regions from genomic DNA. On the study's bioinformatics: The number of nucleated cells in each sample was estimated from the amplification of reference gene primers within the assay. To quantify the absolute abundance of each unique TCRbeta CDR3 rearrangement, sequence reads were collapsed and filtered. For each sample, productive Simpson clonality was calculated by taking the square root of Simpson's diversity index across productive rearrangements. As stored in TCRdb, this immuneACCESS dataset retains in-frame rearrangements with V and J assigned. A fraction of the clones does not appear; measured against another copy, unresolved V genes explain less than half of the discrepancy, and the remainder lacks a known reason. From that table come the V and J calls and clone size; the DNA was used to work out D and trimming. The sample table records 85,000 to 100,000 clones; 70% to 90% of these occur just once. The ten largest clones take up just over 2% of the sample.

At one collaborating source in Seattle, patients were enrolled during active infection and were followed longitudinally through the course of disease. Each collaborating institution followed its own protocols to collect whole blood in K2EDTA tubes. For TCRbeta analysis, collaborators shipped samples as frozen whole blood, isolated PBMCs, or DNA extracted from either of those sample types. CDR1 and CDR2, per the germline V gene, are SGHRS and YFSETQ. From the cysteine up to the phenylalanine, the CDR3 has a length of 16 residues. Only the CDR3 DNA is retained, 48 bases long and in frame from the first base. V loses 0 bases at its end and J loses 9 bases; junction bases beyond the gene matches: 11. This sample is drawn from a study of blood T cell repertoires in COVID-19 (dated by TCRdb to 2018 to 2020). For the wider study: The collaborator samples originated in the United States, Italy and Spain and spanned the acute and convalescent phases of COVID-19. The dataset comprised deeply sampled blood TCRbeta repertoires from subjects exposed to, actively infected with, or recovered from COVID-19. The material from the prospective study consisted of cDNA or gDNA derived from T cells, B-cell-depleted T cells, or PBMCs. The repertoires were made available in a free public database intended to serve as a resource for research on the immune response to SARS-CoV-2. Sample metadata almost always included a de-identified subject ID, COVID-19 status, age in years and sex. Where HLA class I and class II types were available, the types were taken from metadata supplied by the sample provider, not from assay-based typing. Samples came from the ongoing ImmuneRACE study (first 160 participants) plus 1,254 subjects from 6 global collaborators.

General findings and caveats noted by the study authors: The amount of clinical and demographic metadata varied by source and participant and was provided uncurated.

The chain links TRBV5-1 with TRBJ2-1; 8 central bases correspond to TRBD2. The receptor comes from a man in his fifties with COVID-19, enrolled during active disease. Sequenced material: peripheral blood. Here the CDR3 is given as CASSLAGAGAGGEQFF. The bases are TGCGCCAGCAGCTTGGCCGGAGCGGGGGCCGGGGGTGAGCAGTTCTTC. Reference TRBV5-1 and TRBJ2-1 proteins supply the regions before and after the CDR3; the full variable domain is: KAGVTQTPRYLIKTRGQQVTLSCSPISGHRSVSWYQQTPGQGLQFLFEYFSETQRNKGNFPGRFSGRQFSNSRSEMNVSTLELGDSALYLCASSLAGAGAGGEQFFGPGTRLTVL.